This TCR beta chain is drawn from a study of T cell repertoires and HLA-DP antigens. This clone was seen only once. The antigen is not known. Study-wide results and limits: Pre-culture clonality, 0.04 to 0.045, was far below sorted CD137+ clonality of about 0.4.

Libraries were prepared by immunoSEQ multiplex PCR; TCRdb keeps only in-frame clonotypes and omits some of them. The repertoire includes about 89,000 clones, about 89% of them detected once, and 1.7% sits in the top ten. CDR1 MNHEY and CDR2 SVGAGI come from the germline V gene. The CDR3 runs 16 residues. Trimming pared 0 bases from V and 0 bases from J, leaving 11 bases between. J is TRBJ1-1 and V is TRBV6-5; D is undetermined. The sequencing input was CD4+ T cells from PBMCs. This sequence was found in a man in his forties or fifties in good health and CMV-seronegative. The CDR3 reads CASSYSNGPMNTEAFF. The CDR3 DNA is TGTGCCAGCAGTTACTCGAACGGACCCATGAACACTGAAGCTTTCTTT.